A selection of T cell receptor beta chains follows, all from one sample in a study of blood T cells in healthy people across ages. One entry per CDR3 protein results from TCRdb running MiXCR on the 5' RACE reads. Among over a million distinct CDR3 sequences listed, approximately 43% were seen once. The specimen sequenced was blood. Receptors originate from a woman younger than 35 in good health. CDR3s include the opening cysteine and the closing phenylalanine or tryptophan. Fields, in order: J gene, clone size, V gene, D gene, CDR3 DNA, CDR3 protein. D genes are given only for firm matches. A clone size is listed for some rows: how often the clone was seen (once, few, many), or a class if it is expanded.

TRBJ2-6	few	TRBV29-1	NA	TGCAGCGTCTCGGGGGAGTGGCGCTCTGGGGCCAACGTCCTGACTTTC	CSVSGEWRSGANVLTF
TRBJ1-2	NA	TRBV7-2	NA	TGTGCCAGCAGCGCCGGAAGAACAGCCCATGGCTACACCTTC	CASSAGRTAHGYTF
TRBJ2-1	NA	TRBV19	NA	TGTGCCAGTAGGGGTTGGGAGCCCAATGAGCAGTTCTTC	CASRGWEPNEQFF
TRBJ2-1	NA	TRBV4-3	TRBD2	TGCGCCAGCAGCCAAGACCCAGCTAGCGGGAGGGCCCTCCACAATGAGCAGTTCTTC	CASSQDPASGRALHNEQFF
TRBJ2-1	few	TRBV5-1	NA	TGCGCCAGCAGCGAGAGGGAATCTTACAATGAGCAGTTCTTC	CASSERESYNEQFF
TRBJ2-1	once	TRBV6-1	NA	TGTGCCAGCAGTGAGTTAGCTAGAGTAAACAATGAGCAGTTCTTC	CASSELARVNNEQFF
TRBJ2-3	NA	TRBV20-1	NA	TGCAGTGCTAGAACACCGGCTGCCGGCACAGATACGCAGTATTTT	CSARTPAAGTDTQYF
TRBJ1-2	NA	TRBV9	NA	TGTGCCAGCAGCGTAGATGGGGGTGGCTATGGCACCTTC	CASSVDGGGYGTF
TRBJ2-3	NA	TRBV4-1	NA	TGCGCCAGCCAAAGGGACCCAAGCACAGATACGCAGTATTTT	CASQRDPSTDTQYF
TRBJ2-5	NA	TRBV10-3	TRBD1	TGTGCCAGCGACAGGGGGAGAGAGACCCAGTACTTC	CASDRGRETQYF
TRBJ2-1	few	TRBV4-1	NA	TGCGCCAGCAGCCAAGCGAAGGTGACCTCCTACAATGAGCAGTTCTTC	CASSQAKVTSYNEQFF
TRBJ2-7	few	TRBV13	NA	TGTGCCAGCAGCTTAGGACAGGGTACTACGAGGCAGTACTTC	CASSLGQGTTRQYF
TRBJ2-1	few	TRBV9	TRBD2	TGTGCCAGCAGCGTATTAGCGGGGGAGCAGTTCTTC	CASSVLAGEQFF
TRBJ2-1	many	TRBV10-3	TRBD2	TGTGCCTCCGGTGGGAGGGCTAATTACAATGAGCAGTTCTTC	CASGGRANYNEQFF
TRBJ2-3	NA	TRBV5-5	NA	TGTGCCACCCCTCTCCGGGATTTAAGCACAGATACGCAGTATTTT	CATPLRDLSTDTQYF
TRBJ2-1	NA	TRBV5-1	TRBD1	TGCGCCAGCAGCGCGGACAGGGCTTACAATGAGCAGTTCTTC	CASSADRAYNEQFF
TRBJ1-2	few	TRBV5-5	TRBD1	TGTGCCAGTAGTTCAGGACAGGGGTTGACTAACTATGGCTACACCTTC	CASSSGQGLTNYGYTF
TRBJ2-1	NA	TRBV29-1	TRBD2	TGCAGCGTTGAAAAGTGGGGAGCGGGAGGTTCCTACAATGAGCAGTTCTTC	CSVEKWGAGGSYNEQFF
TRBJ2-3	NA	TRBV27	TRBD1	TGTGCCAGCAGTTTACAGTATGGGACAGTTAGCACAGATACGCAGTATTTT	CASSLQYGTVSTDTQYF
TRBJ1-5	once	TRBV5-1	NA	TGCGCCAGCAGCTTGGGCGACAGGCTTTCCAATCAGCCCCAGCATTTT	CASSLGDRLSNQPQHF
TRBJ2-1	NA	TRBV12-3/TRBV12-4	NA	TGTGCCAGCAGTCCCAGGACCGGGGAAAATGAGCAGTTCTTC	CASSPRTGENEQFF
TRBJ1-1	NA	TRBV16	NA	TGTGCCAGCAGCCAATCGACCAGCCCCGGCACTGAAGCTTTCTTT	CASSQSTSPGTEAFF
TRBJ2-1	NA	TRBV29-1	TRBD1	TGCAGCGTTAACAGCCGGGGACAGCTATACAATGAGCAGTTCTTC	CSVNSRGQLYNEQFF
TRBJ2-4	many	TRBV20-1	TRBD2	TGCAGTGCTAGTAGGGTGGCGGCGGGAGTAAAAAACATTCAGTACTTC	CSASRVAAGVKNIQYF
TRBJ2-1	NA	TRBV5-1	TRBD2	TGCGCCAGCAGCTTGGCCCCACTAGCGGGGGGGCCGATTGAGCAGTTCTTC	CASSLAPLAGGPIEQFF
TRBJ2-3	NA	TRBV20-1	TRBD2	TGCAGTGCTTACCCCTTGACTAGCGGTAGCACAGATACGCAGTATTTT	CSAYPLTSGSTDTQYF
TRBJ2-7	NA	TRBV12-3/TRBV12-4	NA	TGTGCCAGCAGTATGAGTGCCTACGAGCAGTACTTC	CASSMSAYEQYF
TRBJ2-7	NA	TRBV5-1	NA	TGCGCCAGCAGCTTGGATCCCAATACCTACGAGCAGTACTTC	CASSLDPNTYEQYF
TRBJ1-1	few	TRBV4-1	NA	TGCGCCAGCAGCCCTCCGGGACACGCCATCTCTGAAGCTTTCTTT	CASSPPGHAISEAFF
TRBJ1-1	few	TRBV7-7	NA	TGTGCGCTAGATCAGGCGAACACTGAAGCTTTCTTT	CALDQANTEAFF